This T cell receptor beta chain is from a study of blood T cell repertoires in COVID-19. Overall study context: Whether acute or convalescent, the COVID-19 samples came from the United States, Italy and Spain. The analysed material was cDNA or gDNA that came from T cells, B-cell-depleted T cells, or PBMCs.

The germline gives CDR1 MNHEY, CDR2 SMNVEV (reference sequence). The CDR3 covers 14 residues. V was clipped by 6 bases and J by 8 bases; unmatched bases: 8. Original methodology: Scientists estimated how many nucleated cells there were by amplifying reference gene primers. The protocol was immunoSEQ multiplex PCR, while the TCRdb copy is restricted to in-frame clones and leaves out a portion. V, J and clone size reflect that table, while D and trimming were determined from the DNA. Here the sample spans about 97,000 clones, approximately 80% being singletons. The sample consisted of peripheral blood. This chain connects TRBV27 to TRBJ2-1; 9 positions agree with TRBD2. The receptor was isolated from a human donor in a cohort sampled during active COVID-19. Here the CDR3 DNA reads TGTGCCAGCAGGCCCAGCGGGGGGCCCCATGAGCAGTTCTTC. Encoded protein: CASRPSGGPHEQFF.